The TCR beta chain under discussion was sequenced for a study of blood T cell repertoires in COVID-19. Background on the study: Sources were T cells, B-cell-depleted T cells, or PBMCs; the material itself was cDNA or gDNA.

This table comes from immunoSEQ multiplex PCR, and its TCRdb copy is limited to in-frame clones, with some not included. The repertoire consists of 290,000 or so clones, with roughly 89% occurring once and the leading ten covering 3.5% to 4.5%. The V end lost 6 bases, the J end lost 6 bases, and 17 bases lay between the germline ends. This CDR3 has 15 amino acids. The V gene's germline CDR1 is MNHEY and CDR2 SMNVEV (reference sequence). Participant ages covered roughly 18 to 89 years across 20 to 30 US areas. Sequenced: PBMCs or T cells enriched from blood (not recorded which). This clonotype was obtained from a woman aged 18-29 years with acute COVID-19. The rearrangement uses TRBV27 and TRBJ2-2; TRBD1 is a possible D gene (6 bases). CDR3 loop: CASRDGQLRAGELFF. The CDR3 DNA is TGTGCCAGCAGAGATGGACAGCTACGCGCCGGGGAGCTGTTTTTT.